The entry that follows covers one T cell receptor (beta chain) sequence. The data belong to a study of HIV-infected patients and healthy controls. Reverse transcription used around 480 ng RNA and constant-region primers for alpha and beta. Alpha and beta chain libraries were made separately by chain-specific third strand synthesis with multiplexing indices. One primer pair amplified all rearrangements per chain; each cDNA got molecular barcodes. A 12-nucleotide barcode per molecule came from two concatenated random hexamers added pre-amplification. One entry per CDR3 protein, called by TCRdb with MiXCR from the 5' RACE reads. This sample has 18,000 or so distinct CDR3 sequences; approximately 9.5% occur once, and the top ten carry roughly 7.1%. This CDR3 region has 15 residues. Trimming at V came to 4 bases and at J to 3 bases, leaving 9 bases not matched to a gene. Germline V gives CDR1 SGDLS, CDR2 YYNGEE.

No cell fractionation was done, so the repertoire covers all unsorted peripheral blood T cells. The TCR comes from an adult in good health. Specimen: blood. The chain is built from TRBV9 and TRBJ2-7, with 8 bases aligning to TRBD2. CDR3 coding DNA: TGTGCCAGCAGCCCGCGGGCCGCGGGGGGCTACGAGCAGTACTTC. It yields the protein CASSPRAAGGYEQYF.